These T cell receptor beta chains were read from a single sample in a study of Tregs in tolerant kidney transplant recipients. Generated by immunoSEQ multiplex PCR, the TCRdb table keeps only in-frame clones and is missing some. The table includes over 50,000 clones, 80% to 90% detected once. The sequences come from Tregs from blood, collected before the transplant. These TCRs come from a human donor who received a combined kidney and bone marrow transplant. CDR3s include the opening cysteine and the closing phenylalanine or tryptophan. D genes are given only for firm matches. Size is stated for part of the rows, as once, few or many counts, or as a class when the clone is expanded.

D gene	V gene	clone size	J gene	CDR3 protein	CDR3 DNA
NA	TRBV6-1	NA	TRBJ1-2	CASSKYEASGYTF	TGTGCCAGCAGCAAGTACGAAGCGTCTGGCTACACCTTC
NA	TRBV5-1	few	TRBJ2-1	CASSLDKEQFF	TGCGCCAGCAGCTTGGACAAGGAGCAGTTCTTC
TRBD1	TRBV6-6	NA	TRBJ1-2	CASSYSGTGRYGYTF	TGTGCCAGCAGTTACTCCGGGACAGGGCGCTATGGCTACACCTTC
TRBD1	TRBV15	NA	TRBJ2-1	CATSREETGSTNEQFF	TGTGCCACCAGCAGGGAGGAGACAGGGAGTACCAATGAGCAGTTCTTC
TRBD2	TRBV6-5	NA	TRBJ2-7	CASSYSKRGAYEQYF	TGTGCCAGCAGTTACTCGAAGCGGGGGGCCTACGAGCAGTACTTC
NA	TRBV2	few	TRBJ2-7	CASQGRRYVRDEQYF	TGTGCCAGCCAAGGGAGGCGTTACGTCAGGGACGAGCAGTACTTC
NA	TRBV11-1	NA	TRBJ1-5	CASSLDRGSNQPQHF	TGTGCCAGCAGCTTAGATCGGGGAAGCAATCAGCCCCAGCATTTT
NA	TRBV5-6	once	TRBJ1-1	CASSLRRSTEAFF	TGTGCCAGCAGCTTACGCAGGTCCACTGAAGCTTTCTTT
TRBD1	TRBV4-2	NA	TRBJ2-3	CASSRQGASTDTQYF	TGTGCCAGCAGCCGACAGGGGGCTAGCACAGATACGCAGTATTTT
TRBD1	TRBV13	NA	TRBJ2-4	CASSGRTGSMSRAKNIQYF	TGTGCCAGCAGCGGAAGGACAGGGAGCATGAGTAGGGCCAAAAACATTCAGTACTTC
TRBD2	TRBV4-3	medium-sized	TRBJ2-7	CASSPSLAASYEQYF	TGCGCCAGCAGCCCGTCTCTAGCGGCCTCCTACGAGCAGTACTTC
NA	TRBV5-1	NA	TRBJ2-2	CASSLRLNTGELFF	TGCGCCAGCAGCTTGAGGCTGAACACCGGGGAGCTGTTTTTT
TRBD2	TRBV5-6	NA	TRBJ2-7	CASTTTSGLYTSSYEQYF	TGTGCCAGCACCACGACTAGCGGGCTATATACCAGCTCCTACGAGCAGTACTTC
NA	TRBV7-2	few	TRBJ1-1	CASSFSVNTEAFF	TGTGCCAGCAGCTTTTCAGTGAACACTGAAGCTTTCTTT
NA	TRBV15	NA	TRBJ1-2	CATSRDQGKGVSYTF	TGTGCCACCAGCAGAGATCAGGGGAAAGGTGTGAGCTACACCTTC
NA	TRBV10-1	NA	TRBJ2-1	CASSERGWGRNEQFF	TGCGCCAGCAGTGAGCGAGGATGGGGGCGGAATGAGCAGTTCTTC
TRBD2	TRBV19	NA	TRBJ2-7	CASSIGEGIYEQYF	TGTGCCAGTAGTATAGGGGAGGGAATCTACGAGCAGTACTTC
NA	TRBV23-1	once	TRBJ2-6	CASSHVVSPSGANVLTF	TGCGCCAGCAGTCATGTGGTTTCACCCTCTGGGGCCAACGTCCTGACTTTC
NA	TRBV19	few	TRBJ2-5	CASSRSDQETQYF	TGTGCCAGTAGTCGTTCGGACCAAGAGACCCAGTACTTC
NA	TRBV5-6	NA	TRBJ1-2	CASSLLPIPGYTF	TGTGCCAGCAGCTTACTCCCCATACCGGGCTACACCTTC
NA	TRBV19	once	TRBJ1-1	CASTERAEAFF	TGTGCCAGTACGGAAAGGGCTGAAGCTTTCTTT
NA	TRBV7-2	NA	TRBJ2-3	CASSLESGSTTQYF	TGTGCCAGCAGCTTGGAATCCGGGAGCACCACGCAGTATTTT
NA	TRBV5-1	NA	TRBJ2-1	CASSLGTYNEQFF	TGCGCCAGCAGTCTTGGGACTTACAATGAGCAGTTCTTC
NA	TRBV2	NA	TRBJ2-6	CASSERPGGANVLTF	TGTGCCAGCAGTGAACGGCCTGGTGGGGCCAACGTCCTGACTTTC
NA	TRBV5-6	NA	TRBJ1-2	CASSTTSISNYGYTF	TGTGCCAGCAGCACAACTTCAATATCTAACTATGGCTACACCTTC
NA	TRBV18	once	TRBJ1-4	CASSPRPATNEKLFF	TGTGCCAGCTCACCGCGGCCAGCAACTAATGAAAAACTGTTTTTT
TRBD1	TRBV28	NA	TRBJ1-2	CASRTPGTVYHGYTF	TGTGCCAGCAGGACCCCAGGGACAGTTTATCATGGCTACACCTTC
TRBD1	TRBV15	NA	TRBJ1-5	CATSRRQGADQPQHF	TGTGCCACCAGCAGAAGACAGGGGGCTGATCAGCCCCAGCATTTT
NA	TRBV7-9	NA	TRBJ2-6	CASSGMEYHEQSRANVLTF	TGTGCCAGCAGCGGAATGGAATACCATGAACAAAGTCGGGCCAACGTCCTGACTTTC
TRBD1	TRBV27	NA	TRBJ2-7	CASGRGPIIPYEQYF	TGTGCCAGCGGAAGGGGGCCTATCATCCCCTACGAGCAGTACTTC
TRBD1	TRBV14	NA	TRBJ2-6	CASSQDPGTAPNVLTF	TGTGCCAGCAGCCAAGATCCCGGGACAGCCCCCAACGTCCTGACTTTC
TRBD1	TRBV19	NA	TRBJ2-7	CASSWTGSSYEQYF	TGTGCCAGTTCTTGGACAGGGTCCTCCTACGAGCAGTACTTC
NA	TRBV7-2	NA	TRBJ1-5	CASSLDRQPQHF	TGTGCCAGCAGCTTAGACCGTCAGCCCCAGCATTTT
NA	TRBV28	NA	TRBJ2-5	CATSSPGSTYQETQYF	TGTGCCACCTCCTCCCCGGGCAGTACATACCAAGAGACCCAGTACTTC
NA	TRBV27	NA	TRBJ2-1	CASSPRWGGEQFF	TGTGCCAGCAGTCCCCGATGGGGCGGTGAGCAGTTCTTC
TRBD1	TRBV6-5	NA	TRBJ1-6	CASSYAGQGIGSPLHF	TGTGCCAGCAGTTACGCGGGACAGGGGATAGGTTCACCCCTCCACTTT
TRBD2	TRBV5-4	NA	TRBJ2-5	CASSPRGGAETQYF	TGTGCCAGCAGCCCCCGGGGAGGGGCAGAGACCCAGTACTTC
NA	TRBV11-3	NA	TRBJ1-5	CASSPRGSNQPQHF	TGTGCCAGCAGCCCCAGGGGAAGCAATCAGCCCCAGCATTTT
TRBD2	TRBV5-4	NA	TRBJ2-3	CASSPGLAGGLPDTQYF	TGTGCCAGCAGCCCGGGACTAGCGGGGGGGCTCCCAGATACGCAGTATTTT
TRBD1	TRBV19	NA	TRBJ2-3	CASRTGFRTDTQYF	TGTGCCAGTAGGACAGGGTTCAGGACAGATACGCAGTATTTT
NA	TRBV7-9	NA	TRBJ2-7	CASRRVYEQYF	TGTGCCAGCCGGAGGGTTTACGAGCAGTACTTC
TRBD1	TRBV19	NA	TRBJ1-1	CASSTGTVNTEAFF	TGTGCCAGTAGTACCGGGACAGTGAACACTGAAGCTTTCTTT
NA	TRBV5-5	NA	TRBJ1-2	CASSPGTRDGYTF	TGTGCCAGCAGCCCCGGGACACGAGATGGCTACACCTTC
TRBD2	TRBV5-1	NA	TRBJ2-1	CASSALAGGSNEQFF	TGCGCCAGCAGCGCACTAGCGGGTGGCTCCAATGAGCAGTTCTTC
NA	TRBV7-6	NA	TRBJ2-5	CASSPPGVGETQYF	TGTGCCAGCAGCCCCCCGGGGGTAGGAGAGACCCAGTACTTC
TRBD1	TRBV4-3	few	TRBJ1-4	CASSPSGQGSEKLFF	TGCGCCAGCAGCCCCTCCGGACAGGGAAGTGAAAAACTGTTTTTT
TRBD1	TRBV5-1	NA	TRBJ2-7	CASSLGKGQGVYEQYF	TGCGCCAGCAGCTTGGGGAAAGGACAGGGTGTTTACGAGCAGTACTTC
NA	TRBV6-5	NA	TRBJ2-7	CASRLMYEQYF	TGTGCCAGCAGGCTAATGTACGAGCAGTACTTC
TRBD2	TRBV2	NA	TRBJ2-2	CASSEAAFMGLAGELFF	TGTGCCAGCAGTGAAGCGGCCTTTATGGGACTAGCCGGGGAGCTGTTTTTT
NA	TRBV29-1	once	TRBJ2-2	CSVEDLGGNTGELFF	TGCAGCGTTGAAGATCTTGGAGGAAACACCGGGGAGCTGTTTTTT
NA	TRBV19	NA	TRBJ2-2	CASMRVQGITATGELFF	TGTGCCAGTATGAGGGTTCAGGGAATCACGGCCACCGGGGAGCTGTTTTTT
NA	TRBV7-8	NA	TRBJ2-6	CASSLGGHHSGANVLTF	TGTGCCAGCAGCTTAGGGGGGCACCACTCTGGGGCCAACGTCCTGACTTTC
NA	TRBV6-6	few	TRBJ1-3	CASSYTAVSGNTIYF	TGTGCCAGCAGTTACACGGCAGTGTCTGGAAACACCATATATTTT
TRBD1	TRBV7-2	NA	TRBJ2-5	CASSSGQQETQYF	TGTGCCAGCAGCTCGGGACAGCAAGAGACCCAGTACTTC
NA	TRBV28	NA	TRBJ2-2	CASSFGAAGELFF	TGTGCCAGCAGTTTCGGGGCGGCCGGGGAGCTGTTTTTT
NA	TRBV6-7	once	TRBJ2-3	CASTTPGRNLSTDTQYF	TGTGCCAGCACCACGCCCGGCAGAAACCTAAGCACAGATACGCAGTATTTT
NA	TRBV5-6	NA	TRBJ1-4	CASSWDMANEKLFF	TGTGCCAGCAGCTGGGACATGGCTAATGAAAAACTGTTTTTT
TRBD1	TRBV29-1	NA	TRBJ1-2	CSFRTGVNYGYTF	TGCAGCTTTCGGACAGGGGTCAACTATGGCTACACCTTC
NA	TRBV10-1	NA	TRBJ1-1	CASSEGGGEAFF	TGCGCCAGCAGTGAGGGTGGGGGCGAAGCTTTCTTT
NA	TRBV2	few	TRBJ2-1	CASSDGRGTRYNEQFF	TGTGCCAGCAGTGACGGCAGGGGCACAAGATACAATGAGCAGTTCTTC